Listed below are T cell receptor beta chains from one sample, sequenced in a study of long-term antiretroviral therapy in people with HIV. Only in-frame clones appear in the TCRdb table, and some are missing; sequencing was by immunoSEQ multiplex PCR. The repertoire holds tens of thousands of clones, with approximately 85% as singletons. This specimen was unsorted PBMCs, taken 2.2 years after starting antiretroviral therapy. The receptors here all came from a man aged 18 to 30 with HIV. Both conserved end residues are part of each CDR3. D genes are given only for firm matches. Clone size is shown for a subset of rows, as once, few, many or a class of expanded clone.

D gene,clone size,J gene,V gene,CDR3 DNA,CDR3 protein
.,.,TRBJ2-5,TRBV4-2,TGTGCCAGCAGCTCCATTCAGGGGCAGGTCCTGGAAGAGACCCAGTACTTC,CASSSIQGQVLEETQYF
TRBD2,.,TRBJ2-3,TRBV10-1,TGCGCCAGCAGTGAATCCCCTAGCGGGACCCCTCAAGATACGCAGTATTTT,CASSESPSGTPQDTQYF
TRBD1,.,TRBJ2-7,TRBV5-1,TGCGCCAGCAGCTGGGGACAGGGGGACTACGAGCAGTACTTC,CASSWGQGDYEQYF
.,.,TRBJ1-1,TRBV27,TGTGCCAGCAGTAGCGGGTGGGGAGCTTTCTTT,CASSSGWGAFF
.,.,TRBJ2-1,TRBV15,TGTGCCACCAGCACCAGCTACAATGAGCAGTTCTTC,CATSTSYNEQFF
.,.,TRBJ1-1,TRBV27,TGTGCCAGCAGCCAGGGACTGGGGAATGAGGCTTTCTTT,CASSQGLGNEAFF
.,.,TRBJ2-7,TRBV7-2,TGTGCCAGCAGTGGGAGTGAGACCTACGAGCAGTACTTC,CASSGSETYEQYF
.,.,TRBJ2-3,TRBV6-6,TGTGCCAGCAGAACATCTCAACGGGTGAACACAGATACGCAGTATTTT,CASRTSQRVNTDTQYF
TRBD1,once,TRBJ2-3,TRBV4-3,TGCGCCAGCAGCCAAGGGACAGGGGTCTCCACAGATACGCAGTATTTT,CASSQGTGVSTDTQYF
.,.,TRBJ2-7,TRBV30,TGTGCCTGGAGTAGTCAGTTCGCCGAGCAGTACTTC,CAWSSQFAEQYF
.,.,TRBJ1-4,TRBV7-9,TGTGCCAGCAGCTTAGACCGGTCTAATGAAAAACTGTTTTTT,CASSLDRSNEKLFF
.,.,TRBJ2-7,TRBV19,TGTGCCAGTACTGAAGGGAAATTCTACGAGCAGTACTTC,CASTEGKFYEQYF
.,.,TRBJ1-2,TRBV6-5,TGTGCCAGCAGTTCGGGGTGGCAATCCGGCGGCTACACCTTC,CASSSGWQSGGYTF
TRBD1,.,TRBJ2-7,TRBV5-1,TGCGCCAGCAGCTTTTCCGAAACCGGGACAGGGGGTTACGAGCAGTACTTC,CASSFSETGTGGYEQYF
.,.,TRBJ2-7,TRBV6-5,TGTGCCAGCAGTCTCTCACATCCGGCCGAGCAGTACTTC,CASSLSHPAEQYF
.,.,TRBJ1-6,TRBV4-2,TGTGCCAGCAGCCAAGAGCAGGGACAATCTTCACCCCTCCACTTT,CASSQEQGQSSPLHF
.,few,TRBJ1-1,TRBV5-1,TGCGCCAGCAGCCCCCGGGAAGGGAGGAACACTGAAGCTTTCTTT,CASSPREGRNTEAFF
.,.,TRBJ2-2,TRBV4-1,TGCGCCAGCAGCCAAGAGTTTTCCCGTCCCGGGGAGCTGTTTTTT,CASSQEFSRPGELFF
TRBD2,.,TRBJ2-1,TRBV18,TGTGCCAGCTCACAAGACTTAGCGGGACACAATGAGCAGTTCTTC,CASSQDLAGHNEQFF
.,few,TRBJ1-2,TRBV10-3,TGTGCCATCAGGGTTCTCGGGGGGAGCGCTAACTATGGCTACACCTTC,CAIRVLGGSANYGYTF
TRBD2,.,TRBJ2-1,TRBV7-2,TGTGCCAGCAGCTTACGTCCTAGCGGGACGAGCTCCTACAATGAGCAGTTCTTC,CASSLRPSGTSSYNEQFF
.,few,TRBJ1-2,TRBV2,TGTGCCAGCAGTGTCGAGTATTCGGGCTACACCTTC,CASSVEYSGYTF